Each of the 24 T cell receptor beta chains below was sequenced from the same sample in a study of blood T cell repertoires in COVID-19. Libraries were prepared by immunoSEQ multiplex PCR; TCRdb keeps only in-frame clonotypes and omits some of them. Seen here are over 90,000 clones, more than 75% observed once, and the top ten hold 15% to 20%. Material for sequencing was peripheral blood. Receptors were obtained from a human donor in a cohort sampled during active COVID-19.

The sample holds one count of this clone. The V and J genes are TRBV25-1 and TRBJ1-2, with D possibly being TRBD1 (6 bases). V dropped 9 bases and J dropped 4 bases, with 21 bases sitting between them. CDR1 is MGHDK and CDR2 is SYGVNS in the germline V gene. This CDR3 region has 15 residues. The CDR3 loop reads CARSPGHASGYGYTF. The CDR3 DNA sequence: TGTGCCAGATCCCCGGGACACGCATCTGGCTATGGCTACACCTTC.

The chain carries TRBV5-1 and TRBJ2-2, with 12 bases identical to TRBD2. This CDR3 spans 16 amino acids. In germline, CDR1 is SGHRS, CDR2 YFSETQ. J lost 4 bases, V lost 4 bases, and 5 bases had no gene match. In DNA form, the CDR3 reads TGCGCCAGCAGCCCTAGCGGGAGGGCGGCCACCGGGGAGCTGTTTTTT. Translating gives CASSPSGRAATGELFF.

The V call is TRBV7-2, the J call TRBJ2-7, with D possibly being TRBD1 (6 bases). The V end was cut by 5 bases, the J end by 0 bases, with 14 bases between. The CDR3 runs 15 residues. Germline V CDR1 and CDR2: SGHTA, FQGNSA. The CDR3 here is CASSVDRIGSYEQYF. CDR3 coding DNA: TGTGCCAGCAGCGTTGACAGGATAGGCTCCTACGAGCAGTACTTC.

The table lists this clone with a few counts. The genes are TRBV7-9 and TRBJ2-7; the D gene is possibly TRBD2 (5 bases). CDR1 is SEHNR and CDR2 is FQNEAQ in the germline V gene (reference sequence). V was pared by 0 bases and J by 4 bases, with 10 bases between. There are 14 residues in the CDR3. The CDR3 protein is CASSLAGEVYEQYF. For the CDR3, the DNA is TGTGCCAGCAGCTTAGCGGGAGAAGTGTACGAGCAGTACTTC.

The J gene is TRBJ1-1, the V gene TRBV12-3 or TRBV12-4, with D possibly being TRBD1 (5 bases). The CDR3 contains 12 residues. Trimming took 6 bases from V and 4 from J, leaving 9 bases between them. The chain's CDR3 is CASRGPGTEAFF. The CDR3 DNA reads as TGTGCCAGCAGGGGGCCGGGCACTGAAGCTTTCTTT.

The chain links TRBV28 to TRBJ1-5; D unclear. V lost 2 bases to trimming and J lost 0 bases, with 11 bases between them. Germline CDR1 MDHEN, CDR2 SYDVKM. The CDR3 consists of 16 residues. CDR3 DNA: TGTGCCAGCAGTTTACTGGCGACTTCTAGCAATCAGCCCCAGCATTTT. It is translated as CASSLLATSSNQPQHF.

CDR3 coding DNA: TGTGCCAGCGATCGAGGGATTAACCAAGAGACCCAGTACTTC. This codes for CASDRGINQETQYF. The chain combines TRBV5-6 with TRBJ2-5; perhaps TRBD2 as D (5 bases). The germline V gene encodes CDR1 SGHDT and CDR2 YYEEEE. The CDR3 runs 14 residues. Trimming cost V 7 bases and J 0 bases, with 13 bases left between them.

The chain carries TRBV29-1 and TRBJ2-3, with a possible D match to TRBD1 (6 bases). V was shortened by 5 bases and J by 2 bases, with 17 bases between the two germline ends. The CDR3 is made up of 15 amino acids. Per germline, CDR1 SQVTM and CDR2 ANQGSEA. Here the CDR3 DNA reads TGCAGCGTTACAAGCTGGACAGAAGTCACAGATACGCAGTATTTT. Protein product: CSVTSWTEVTDTQYF.

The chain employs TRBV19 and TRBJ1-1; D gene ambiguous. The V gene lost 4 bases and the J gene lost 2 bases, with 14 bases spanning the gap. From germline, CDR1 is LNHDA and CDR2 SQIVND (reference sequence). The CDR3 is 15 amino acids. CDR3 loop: CASSTGISANTEAFF. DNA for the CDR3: TGTGCCAGTAGTACGGGAATTTCAGCCAACACTGAAGCTTTCTTT.

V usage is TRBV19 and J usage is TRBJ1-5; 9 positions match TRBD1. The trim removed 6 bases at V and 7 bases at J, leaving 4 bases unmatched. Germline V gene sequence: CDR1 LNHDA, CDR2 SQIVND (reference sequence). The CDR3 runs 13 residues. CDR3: CASRGQGGQPQHF. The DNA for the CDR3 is TGTGCCAGTAGGGGACAGGGTGGGCAGCCCCAGCATTTT.

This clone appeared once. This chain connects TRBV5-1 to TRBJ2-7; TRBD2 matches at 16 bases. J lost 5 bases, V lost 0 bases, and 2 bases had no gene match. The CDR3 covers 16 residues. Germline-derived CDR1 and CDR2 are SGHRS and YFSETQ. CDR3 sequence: CASSLDGTSGRDEQYF. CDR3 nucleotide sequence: TGCGCCAGCAGCTTGGACGGGACTAGCGGGAGGGACGAGCAGTACTTC.

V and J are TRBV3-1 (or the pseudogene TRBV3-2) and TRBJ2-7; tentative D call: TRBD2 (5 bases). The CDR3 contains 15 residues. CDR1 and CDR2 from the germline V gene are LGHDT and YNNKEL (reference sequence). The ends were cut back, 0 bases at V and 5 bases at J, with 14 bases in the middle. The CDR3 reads CASSQERARDNEQYF. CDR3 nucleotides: TGTGCCAGCAGCCAAGAGAGGGCGAGGGATAACGAGCAGTACTTC.

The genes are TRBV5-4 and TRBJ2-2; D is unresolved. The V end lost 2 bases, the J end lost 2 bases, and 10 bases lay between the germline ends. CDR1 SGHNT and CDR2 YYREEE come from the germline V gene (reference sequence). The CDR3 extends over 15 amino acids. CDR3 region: CASSLTVANTGELFF. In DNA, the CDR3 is TGTGCCAGCAGCTTAACTGTAGCAAACACCGGGGAGCTGTTTTTT.

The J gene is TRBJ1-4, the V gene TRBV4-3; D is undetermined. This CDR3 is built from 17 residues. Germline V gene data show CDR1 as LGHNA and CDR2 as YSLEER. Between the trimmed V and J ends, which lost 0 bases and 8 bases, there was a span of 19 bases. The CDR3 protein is CASSQDRSDGGREKLFF. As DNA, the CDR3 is TGCGCCAGCAGCCAAGACAGATCGGACGGCGGGCGGGAAAAACTGTTTTTT.

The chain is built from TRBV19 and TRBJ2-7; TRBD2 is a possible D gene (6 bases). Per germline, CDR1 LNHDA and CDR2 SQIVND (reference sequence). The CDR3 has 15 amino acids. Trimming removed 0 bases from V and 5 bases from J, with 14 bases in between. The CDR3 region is CASSIDRGIGDEQYF. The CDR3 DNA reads TGTGCCAGTAGTATAGACCGCGGGATCGGCGACGAGCAGTACTTC.

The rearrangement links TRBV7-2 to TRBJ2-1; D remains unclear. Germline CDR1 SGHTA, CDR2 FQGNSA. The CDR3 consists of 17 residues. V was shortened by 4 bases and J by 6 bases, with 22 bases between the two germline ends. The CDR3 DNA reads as TGTGCCAGCAGCTCCGGTCTAGGTTCCTCATCTAGCAATGAGCAGTTCTTC. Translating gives CASSSGLGSSSSNEQFF.

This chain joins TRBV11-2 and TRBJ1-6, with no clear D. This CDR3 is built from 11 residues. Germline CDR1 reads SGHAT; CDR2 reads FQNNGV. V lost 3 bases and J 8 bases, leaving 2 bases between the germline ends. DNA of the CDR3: TGTGCCAGCAGCTTCGATTCACCCCTCCACTTT. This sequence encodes CASSFDSPLHF.

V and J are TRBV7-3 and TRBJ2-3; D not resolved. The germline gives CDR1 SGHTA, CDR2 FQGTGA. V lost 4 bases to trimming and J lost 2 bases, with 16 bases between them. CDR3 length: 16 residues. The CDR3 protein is CASSWAPTTNTDTQYF. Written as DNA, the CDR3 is TGTGCCAGCAGCTGGGCCCCGACAACCAACACAGATACGCAGTATTTT.

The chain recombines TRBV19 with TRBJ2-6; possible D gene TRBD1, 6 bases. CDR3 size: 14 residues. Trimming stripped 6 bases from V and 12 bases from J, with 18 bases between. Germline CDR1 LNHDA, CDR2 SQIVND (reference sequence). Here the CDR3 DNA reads TGTGCCAGTAGCGAAACCCGGGACAAGATCGTCCTGACTTTC. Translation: CASSETRDKIVLTF. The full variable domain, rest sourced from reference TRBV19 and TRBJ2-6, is DGGITQSPKYLFRKEGQNVTLSCEQNLNHDAMYWYRQDPGQGLRLIYYSQIVNDFQKGDIAEGYSVSREKKESFPLTVTSAQKNPTAFYLCASSETRDKIVLTFGAGSRLTVL.

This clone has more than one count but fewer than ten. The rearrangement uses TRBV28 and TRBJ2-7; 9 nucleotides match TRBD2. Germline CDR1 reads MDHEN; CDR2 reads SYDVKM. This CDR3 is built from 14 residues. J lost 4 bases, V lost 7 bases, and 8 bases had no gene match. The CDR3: CASTIAAGGYEQYF. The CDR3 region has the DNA TGTGCCAGCACCATAGCAGCGGGGGGATACGAGCAGTACTTC.

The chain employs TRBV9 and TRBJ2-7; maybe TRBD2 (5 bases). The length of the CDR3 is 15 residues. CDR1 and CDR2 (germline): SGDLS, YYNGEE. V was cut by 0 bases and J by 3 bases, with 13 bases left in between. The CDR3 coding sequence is TGTGCCAGCAGCGTAGAACCTGGCGGGCACTACGAGCAGTACTTC. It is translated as CASSVEPGGHYEQYF.

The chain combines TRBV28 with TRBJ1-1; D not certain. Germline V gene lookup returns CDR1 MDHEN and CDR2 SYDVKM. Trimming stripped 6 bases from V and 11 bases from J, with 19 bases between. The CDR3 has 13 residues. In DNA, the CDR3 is TGTGCCAGCAGCTTTGCCGGTGAGCTTGAGGCTTTCTTT. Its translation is CASSFAGELEAFF.

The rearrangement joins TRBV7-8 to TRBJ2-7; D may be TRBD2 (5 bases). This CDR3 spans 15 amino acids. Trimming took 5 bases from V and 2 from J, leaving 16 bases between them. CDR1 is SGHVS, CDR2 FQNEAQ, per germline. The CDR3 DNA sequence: TGTGCCAGCAGCCCTCGAAGCGGAGCCCCCTACGAGCAGTACTTC. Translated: CASSPRSGAPYEQYF.

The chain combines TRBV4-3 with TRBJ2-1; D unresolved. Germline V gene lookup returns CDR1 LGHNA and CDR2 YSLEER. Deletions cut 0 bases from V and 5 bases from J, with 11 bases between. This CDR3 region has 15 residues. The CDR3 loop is CASSQDNAMDNEQFF. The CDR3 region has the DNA TGCGCCAGCAGCCAAGATAATGCGATGGACAATGAGCAGTTCTTC.